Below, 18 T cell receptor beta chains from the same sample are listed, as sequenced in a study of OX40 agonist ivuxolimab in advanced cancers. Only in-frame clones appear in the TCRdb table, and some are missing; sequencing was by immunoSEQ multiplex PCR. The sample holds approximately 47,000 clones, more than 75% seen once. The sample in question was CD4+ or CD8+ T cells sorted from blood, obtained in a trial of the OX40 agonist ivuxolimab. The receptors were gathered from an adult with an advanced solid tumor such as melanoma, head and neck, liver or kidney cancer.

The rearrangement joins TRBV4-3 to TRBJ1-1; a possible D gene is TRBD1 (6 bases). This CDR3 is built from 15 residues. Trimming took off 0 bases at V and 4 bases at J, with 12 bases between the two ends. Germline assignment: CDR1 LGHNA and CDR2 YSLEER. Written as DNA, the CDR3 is TGCGCCAGCAGCCAAGATATAGCAGGGGCCACTGAAGCTTTCTTT. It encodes CASSQDIAGATEAFF.

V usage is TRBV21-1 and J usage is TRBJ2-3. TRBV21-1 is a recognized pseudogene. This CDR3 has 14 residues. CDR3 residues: CASSKEGFPDTQYF. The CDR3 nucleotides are TGTGCCAGCAGCAAAGAGGGCTTCCCAGATACGCAGTATTTT.

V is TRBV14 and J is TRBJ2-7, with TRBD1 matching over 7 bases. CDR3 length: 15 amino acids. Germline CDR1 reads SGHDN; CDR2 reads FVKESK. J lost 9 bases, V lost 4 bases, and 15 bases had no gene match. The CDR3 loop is CASSPWDSPTKGQYF. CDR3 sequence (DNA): TGTGCCAGCAGCCCGTGGGACAGCCCGACCAAAGGGCAGTACTTC.

CDR3 sequence reads: CASSQGLAGTYNEQFF. CDR3 nucleotides: TGCGCCAGCAGCCAGGGACTAGCGGGGACCTACAATGAGCAGTTCTTC. This chain links TRBV4-3 with TRBJ2-1; 13 positions match TRBD2. CDR3 size: 16 residues. The germline gives CDR1 LGHNA, CDR2 YSLEER. Unmatched junction bases numbered 1, after V lost 3 bases and J lost 2 bases.

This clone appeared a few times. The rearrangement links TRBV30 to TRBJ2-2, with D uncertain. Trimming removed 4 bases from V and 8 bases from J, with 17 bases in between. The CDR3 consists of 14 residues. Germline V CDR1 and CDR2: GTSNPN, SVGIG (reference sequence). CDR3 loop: CAWIRNGPRGELFF. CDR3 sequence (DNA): TGTGCCTGGATACGGAACGGGCCTCGAGGGGAGCTGTTTTTT.

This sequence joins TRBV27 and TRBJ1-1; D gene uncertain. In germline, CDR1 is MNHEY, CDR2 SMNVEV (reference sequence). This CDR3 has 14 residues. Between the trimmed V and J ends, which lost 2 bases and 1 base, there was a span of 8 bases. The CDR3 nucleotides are TGTGCCAGCAGTTTACTACACCCGAACACTGAAGCTTTCTTT. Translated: CASSLLHPNTEAFF.

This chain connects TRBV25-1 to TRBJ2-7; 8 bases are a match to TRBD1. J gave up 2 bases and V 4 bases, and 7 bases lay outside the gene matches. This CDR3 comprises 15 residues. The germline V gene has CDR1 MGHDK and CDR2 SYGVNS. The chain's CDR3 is CASSGNRDRTYEQYF. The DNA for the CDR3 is TGTGCCAGCAGTGGCAACCGGGACAGGACCTACGAGCAGTACTTC.

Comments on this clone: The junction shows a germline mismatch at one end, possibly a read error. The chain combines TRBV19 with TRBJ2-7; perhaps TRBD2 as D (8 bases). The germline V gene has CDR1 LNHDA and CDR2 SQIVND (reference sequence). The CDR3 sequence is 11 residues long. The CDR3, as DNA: TGTACCAGTAGCGGGACAGTCGAGCAGTACTTC. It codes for CTSSGTVEQYF.

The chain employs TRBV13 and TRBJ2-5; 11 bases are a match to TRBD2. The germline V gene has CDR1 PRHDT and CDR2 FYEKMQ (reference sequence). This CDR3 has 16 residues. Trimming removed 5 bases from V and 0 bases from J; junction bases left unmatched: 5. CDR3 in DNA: TGTGCCAGCAGCCCCAGACTAGCGGGGAACCAAGAGACCCAGTACTTC. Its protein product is CASSPRLAGNQETQYF.

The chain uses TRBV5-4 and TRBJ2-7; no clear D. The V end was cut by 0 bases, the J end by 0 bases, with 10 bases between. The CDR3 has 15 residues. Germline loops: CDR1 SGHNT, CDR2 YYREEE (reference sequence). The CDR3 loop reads CASSLGVFSSYEQYF. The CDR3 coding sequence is TGTGCCAGCAGCTTGGGGGTCTTTAGCTCCTACGAGCAGTACTTC.

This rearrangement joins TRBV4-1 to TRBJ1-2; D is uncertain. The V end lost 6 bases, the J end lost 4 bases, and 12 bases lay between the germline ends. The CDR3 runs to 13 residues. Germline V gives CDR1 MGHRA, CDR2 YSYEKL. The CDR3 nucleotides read TGCGCCAGCAGTCCCACTCTGAGCTATGGCTACACCTTC. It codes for CASSPTLSYGYTF.

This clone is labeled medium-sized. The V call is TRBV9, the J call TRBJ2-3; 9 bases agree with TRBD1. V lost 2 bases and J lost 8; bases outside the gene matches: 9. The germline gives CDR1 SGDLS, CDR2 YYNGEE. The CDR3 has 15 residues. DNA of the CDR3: TGTGCCAGCAGCGTGGGGACAGGGTTGGGAGGTACGCAGTATTTT. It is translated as CASSVGTGLGGTQYF.

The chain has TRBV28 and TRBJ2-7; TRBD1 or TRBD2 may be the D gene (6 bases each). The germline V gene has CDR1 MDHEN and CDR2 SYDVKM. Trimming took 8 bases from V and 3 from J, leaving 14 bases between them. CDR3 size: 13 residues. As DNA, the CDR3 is TGTGCCAGCCGGAGGGGCAGGGGCTACGAGCAGTACTTC. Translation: CASRRGRGYEQYF. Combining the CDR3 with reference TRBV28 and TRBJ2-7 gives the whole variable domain DVKVTQSSRYLVKRTGEKVFLECVQDMDHENMFWYRQDPGLGLRLIYFSYDVKMKEKGDIPEGYSVSREKKERFSLILESASTNQTSMYLCASRRGRGYEQYFGPGTRLTVT.

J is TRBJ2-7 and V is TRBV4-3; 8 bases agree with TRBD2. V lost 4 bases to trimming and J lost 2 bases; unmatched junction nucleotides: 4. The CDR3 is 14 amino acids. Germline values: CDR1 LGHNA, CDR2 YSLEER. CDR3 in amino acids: CASSRTSGTYEQYF. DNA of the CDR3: TGCGCCAGCAGCCGAACTAGCGGAACCTACGAGCAGTACTTC.

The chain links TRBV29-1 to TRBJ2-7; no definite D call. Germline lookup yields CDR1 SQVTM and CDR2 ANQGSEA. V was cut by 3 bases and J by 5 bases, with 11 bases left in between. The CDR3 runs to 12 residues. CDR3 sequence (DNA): TGCAGCGTTGATCTAGGAAGCGACGAGCAGTACTTC. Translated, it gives CSVDLGSDEQYF.

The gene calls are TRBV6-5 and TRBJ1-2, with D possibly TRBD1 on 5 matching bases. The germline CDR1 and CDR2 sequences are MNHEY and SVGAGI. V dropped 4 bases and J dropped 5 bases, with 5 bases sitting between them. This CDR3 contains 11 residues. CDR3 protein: CASSSGYGYTF. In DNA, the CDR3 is TGTGCCAGCAGTTCAGGGTATGGCTACACCTTC.

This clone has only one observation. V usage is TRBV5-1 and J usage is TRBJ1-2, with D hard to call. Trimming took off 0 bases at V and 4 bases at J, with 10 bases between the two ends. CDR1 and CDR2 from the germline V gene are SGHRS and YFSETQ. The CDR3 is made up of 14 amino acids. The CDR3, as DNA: TGCGCCAGCAGCTTGGCTTTGTCTACCTATGGCTACACCTTC. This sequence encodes CASSLALSTYGYTF.

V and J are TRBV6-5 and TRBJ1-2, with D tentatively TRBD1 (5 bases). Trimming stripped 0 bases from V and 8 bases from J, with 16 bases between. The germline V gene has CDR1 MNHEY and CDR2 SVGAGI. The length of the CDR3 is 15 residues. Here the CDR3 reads CASSYSLGTARGYTF. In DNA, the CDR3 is TGTGCCAGCAGTTACTCGTTGGGGACCGCACGCGGCTACACCTTC.